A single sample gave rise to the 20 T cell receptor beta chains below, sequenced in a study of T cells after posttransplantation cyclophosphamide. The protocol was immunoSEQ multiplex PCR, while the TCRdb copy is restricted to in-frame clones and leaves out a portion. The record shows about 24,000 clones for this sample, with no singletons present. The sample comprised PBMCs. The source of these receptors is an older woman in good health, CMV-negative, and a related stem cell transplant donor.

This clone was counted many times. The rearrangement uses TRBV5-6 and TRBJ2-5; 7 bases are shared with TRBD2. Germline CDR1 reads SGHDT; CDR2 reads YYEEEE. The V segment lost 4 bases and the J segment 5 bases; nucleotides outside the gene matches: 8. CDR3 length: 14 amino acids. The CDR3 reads CASSVSGWWETQYF. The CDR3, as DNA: TGTGCCAGCAGCGTTAGCGGGTGGTGGGAGACCCAGTACTTC.

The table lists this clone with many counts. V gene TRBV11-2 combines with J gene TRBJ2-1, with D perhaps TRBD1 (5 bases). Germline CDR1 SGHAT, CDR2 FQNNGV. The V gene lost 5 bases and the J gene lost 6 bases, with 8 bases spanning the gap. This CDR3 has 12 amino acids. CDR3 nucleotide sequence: TGTGCCAGCAGCCCGCAGGGCAATGAGCAGTTCTTC. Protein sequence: CASSPQGNEQFF.

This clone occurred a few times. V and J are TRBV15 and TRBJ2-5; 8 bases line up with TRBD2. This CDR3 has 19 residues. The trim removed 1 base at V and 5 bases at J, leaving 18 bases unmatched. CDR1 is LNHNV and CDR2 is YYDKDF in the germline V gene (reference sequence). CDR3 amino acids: CATSRVRGTGGGDLETQYF. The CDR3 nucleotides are TGTGCCACCAGCAGAGTTAGGGGGACCGGGGGGGGAGATTTGGAGACCCAGTACTTC. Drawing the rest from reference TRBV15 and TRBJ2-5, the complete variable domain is DAMVIQNPRYQVTQFGKPVTLSCSQTLNHNVMYWYQQKSSQAPKLLFHYYDKDFNNEADTPDNFQSRRPNTSFCFLDIRSPGLGDTAMYLCATSRVRGTGGGDLETQYFGPGTRLLVL.

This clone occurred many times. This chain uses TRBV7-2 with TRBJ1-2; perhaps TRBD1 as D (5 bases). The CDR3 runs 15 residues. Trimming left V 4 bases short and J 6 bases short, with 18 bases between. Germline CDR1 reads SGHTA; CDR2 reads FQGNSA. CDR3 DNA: TGTGCCAGCAGCTCGATGCTGGACACGGGAGATGGCTACACCTTC. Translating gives CASSSMLDTGDGYTF.

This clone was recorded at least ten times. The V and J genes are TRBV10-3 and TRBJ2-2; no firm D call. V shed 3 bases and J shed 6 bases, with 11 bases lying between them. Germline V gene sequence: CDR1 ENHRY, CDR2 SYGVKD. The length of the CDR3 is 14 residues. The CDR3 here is CAISDSLGSGELFF. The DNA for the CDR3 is TGTGCCATCAGTGATAGTCTAGGTTCCGGGGAGCTGTTTTTT.

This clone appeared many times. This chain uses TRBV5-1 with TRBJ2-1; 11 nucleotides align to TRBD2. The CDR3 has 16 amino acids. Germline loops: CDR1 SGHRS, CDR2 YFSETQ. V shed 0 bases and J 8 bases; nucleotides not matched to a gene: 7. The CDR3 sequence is CASSLGLAGYMDEQFF. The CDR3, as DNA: TGCGCCAGCAGCTTGGGACTAGCGGGATATATGGATGAGCAGTTCTTC.

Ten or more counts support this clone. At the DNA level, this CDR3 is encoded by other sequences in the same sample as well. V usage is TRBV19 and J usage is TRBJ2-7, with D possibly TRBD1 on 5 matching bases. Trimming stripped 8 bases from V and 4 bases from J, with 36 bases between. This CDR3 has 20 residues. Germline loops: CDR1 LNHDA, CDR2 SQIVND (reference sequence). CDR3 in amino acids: CASSTTPLRRVQGDLYEQYV. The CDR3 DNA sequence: TGTGCCAGTTCCACCACACCCCTGAGGCGAGTCCAGGGTGACTTATACGAGCAGTACGTC.

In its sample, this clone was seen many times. CDR3 bases: TGCGCCAGCAGCTTTAGGGGGGGGGACACTGAAGCTTTCTTT. It encodes CASSFRGGDTEAFF. The chain uses TRBV5-1 and TRBJ1-1, with TRBD1 as a possible D gene (6 bases). Germline V lookup: CDR1 SGHRS, CDR2 YFSETQ. V was cut by 2 bases and J by 3 bases, with 11 bases left in between. The length of the CDR3 is 14 residues. Drawing the rest from reference TRBV5-1 and TRBJ1-1, the complete variable domain is KAGVTQTPRYLIKTRGQQVTLSCSPISGHRSVSWYQQTPGQGLQFLFEYFSETQRNKGNFPGRFSGRQFSNSRSEMNVSTLELGDSALYLCASSFRGGDTEAFFGQGTRLTVV.

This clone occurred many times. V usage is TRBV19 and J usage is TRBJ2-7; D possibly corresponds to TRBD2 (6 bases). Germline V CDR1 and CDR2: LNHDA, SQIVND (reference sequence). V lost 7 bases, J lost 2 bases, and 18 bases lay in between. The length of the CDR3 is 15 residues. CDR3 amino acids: CASNPTGTGAYEQYF. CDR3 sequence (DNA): TGTGCCAGTAATCCTACCGGGACTGGGGCCTACGAGCAGTACTTC.

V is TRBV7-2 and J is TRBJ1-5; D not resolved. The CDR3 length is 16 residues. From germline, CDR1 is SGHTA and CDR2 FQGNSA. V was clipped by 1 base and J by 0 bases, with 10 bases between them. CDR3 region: CASSLVSGNSNQPQHF. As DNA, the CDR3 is TGTGCCAGCAGCTTAGTATCCGGGAATAGCAATCAGCCCCAGCATTTT.

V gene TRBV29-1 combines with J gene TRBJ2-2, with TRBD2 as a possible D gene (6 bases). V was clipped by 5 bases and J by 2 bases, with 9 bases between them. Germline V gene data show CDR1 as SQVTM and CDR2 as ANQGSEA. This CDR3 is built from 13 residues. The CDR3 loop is CSVSEGNTGELFF. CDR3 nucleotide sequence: TGCAGCGTTTCGGAGGGAAACACCGGGGAGCTGTTTTTT.

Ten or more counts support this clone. CDR3 region: CSARESAEQYV. The CDR3 DNA reads as TGCAGTGCTAGAGAGAGCGCCGAGCAGTACGTC. The chain joins TRBV20-1 to TRBJ2-7; D is uncertain. The CDR3 loop spans 11 amino acids. With 0 bases removed from V and 6 bases from J, the gap between germline ends came to 6 bases. Germline V gene lookup returns CDR1 DFQATT and CDR2 SNEGSKA (reference sequence).

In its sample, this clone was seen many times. CDR3 residues: CASSSRLAEGELFF. The CDR3 coding sequence is TGTGCCAGCAGCAGTCGACTAGCGGAAGGGGAGCTGTTTTTT. The chain links TRBV5-4 to TRBJ2-2; TRBD2 aligns across 9 bases. Germline V gives CDR1 SGHNT, CDR2 YYREEE (reference sequence). This CDR3 contains 14 residues. V lost 4 bases and J lost 8; bases outside the gene matches: 6. Together with reference TRBV5-4 and TRBJ2-2, the CDR3 gives the full variable domain: ETGVTQSPTHLIKTRGQQVTLRCSSQSGHNTVSWYQQALGQGPQFIFQYYREEENGRGNFPPRFSGLQFPNYSSELNVNALELDDSALYLCASSSRLAEGELFFGEGSRLTVL.

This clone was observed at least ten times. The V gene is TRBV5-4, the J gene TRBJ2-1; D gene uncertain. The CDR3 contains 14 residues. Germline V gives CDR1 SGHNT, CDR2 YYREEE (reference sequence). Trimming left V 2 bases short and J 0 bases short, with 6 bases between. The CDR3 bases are TGTGCCAGCAGCTTCCACAGCTCCTACAATGAGCAGTTCTTC. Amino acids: CASSFHSSYNEQFF. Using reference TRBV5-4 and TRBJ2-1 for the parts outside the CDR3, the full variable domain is ETGVTQSPTHLIKTRGQQVTLRCSSQSGHNTVSWYQQALGQGPQFIFQYYREEENGRGNFPPRFSGLQFPNYSSELNVNALELDDSALYLCASSFHSSYNEQFFGPGTRLTVL.

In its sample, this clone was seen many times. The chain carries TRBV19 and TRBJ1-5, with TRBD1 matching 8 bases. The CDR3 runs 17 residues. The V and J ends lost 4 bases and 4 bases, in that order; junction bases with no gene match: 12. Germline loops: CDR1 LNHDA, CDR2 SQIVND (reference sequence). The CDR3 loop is CASSRRGQGARNQPQHF. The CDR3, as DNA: TGTGCCAGTAGTAGAAGGGGCCAGGGGGCGCGAAATCAGCCCCAGCATTTT.

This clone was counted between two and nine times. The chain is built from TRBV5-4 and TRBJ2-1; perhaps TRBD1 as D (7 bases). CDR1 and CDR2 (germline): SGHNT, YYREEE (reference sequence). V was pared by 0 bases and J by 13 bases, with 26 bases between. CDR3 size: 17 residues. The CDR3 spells CASSLGGTVELRMSQFF. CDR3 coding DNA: TGTGCCAGCAGCTTGGGCGGGACAGTGGAGCTACGAATGTCCCAGTTCTTC.

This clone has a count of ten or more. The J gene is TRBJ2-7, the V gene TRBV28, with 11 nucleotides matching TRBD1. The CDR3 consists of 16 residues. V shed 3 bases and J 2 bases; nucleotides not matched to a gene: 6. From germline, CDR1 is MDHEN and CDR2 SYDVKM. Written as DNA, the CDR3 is TGTGCCAGCAGTTTTCTCCGGACAGGGGGCGCCTACGAGCAGTACTTC. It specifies CASSFLRTGGAYEQYF. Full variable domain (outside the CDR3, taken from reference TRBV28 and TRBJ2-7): DVKVTQSSRYLVKRTGEKVFLECVQDMDHENMFWYRQDPGLGLRLIYFSYDVKMKEKGDIPEGYSVSREKKERFSLILESASTNQTSMYLCASSFLRTGGAYEQYFGPGTRLTVT.

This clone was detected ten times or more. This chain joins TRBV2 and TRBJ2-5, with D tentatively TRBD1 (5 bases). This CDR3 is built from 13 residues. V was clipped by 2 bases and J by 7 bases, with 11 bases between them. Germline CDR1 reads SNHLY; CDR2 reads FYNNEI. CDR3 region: CASSERQPGTQYF. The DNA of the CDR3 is TGTGCCAGCAGTGAAAGACAGCCCGGGACCCAGTACTTC. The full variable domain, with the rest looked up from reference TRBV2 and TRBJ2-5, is EPEVTQTPSHQVTQMGQEVILRCVPISNHLYFYWYRQILGQKVEFLVSFYNNEISEKSEIFDDQFSVERPDGSNFTLKIRSTKLEDSAMYFCASSERQPGTQYFGPGTRLLVL.

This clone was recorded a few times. Written as DNA, the CDR3 is TGTGCCAGCAGCGTAGCTATGCTAGCGGGGGCCCTCACTGAGCAGTTCTTC. Translation: CASSVAMLAGALTEQFF. The chain links TRBV9 to TRBJ2-1; 10 bases are a match to TRBD2. The ends lost 0 bases at V and 9 bases at J; junction bases unmatched: 12. Germline V gene data show CDR1 as SGDLS and CDR2 as YYNGEE. This CDR3 spans 17 amino acids.

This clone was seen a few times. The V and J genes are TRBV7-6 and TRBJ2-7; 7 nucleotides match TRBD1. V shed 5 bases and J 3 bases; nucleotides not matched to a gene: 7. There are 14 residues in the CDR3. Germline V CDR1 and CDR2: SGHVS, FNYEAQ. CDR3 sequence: CASSTRQGYYEQYF. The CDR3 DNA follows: TGTGCCAGCAGCACTCGACAGGGTTACTACGAGCAGTACTTC.